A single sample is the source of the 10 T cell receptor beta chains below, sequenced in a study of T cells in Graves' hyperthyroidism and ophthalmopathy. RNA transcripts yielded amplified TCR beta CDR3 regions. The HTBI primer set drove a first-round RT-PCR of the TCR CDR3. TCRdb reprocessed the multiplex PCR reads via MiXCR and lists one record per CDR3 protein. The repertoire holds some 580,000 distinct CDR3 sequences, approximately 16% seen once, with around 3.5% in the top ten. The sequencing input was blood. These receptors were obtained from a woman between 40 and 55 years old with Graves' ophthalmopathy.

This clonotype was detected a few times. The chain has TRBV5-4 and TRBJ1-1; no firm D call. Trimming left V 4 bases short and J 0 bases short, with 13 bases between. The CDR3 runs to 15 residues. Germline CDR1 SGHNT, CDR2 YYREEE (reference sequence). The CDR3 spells CASSLGRVMNTEAFF. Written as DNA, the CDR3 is TGTGCCAGCAGCCTAGGACGGGTGATGAACACTGAAGCTTTCTTT.

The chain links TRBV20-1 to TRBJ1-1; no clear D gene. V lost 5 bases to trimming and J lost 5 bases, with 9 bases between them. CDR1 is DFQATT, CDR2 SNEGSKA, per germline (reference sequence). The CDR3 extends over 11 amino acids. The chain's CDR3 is CSADERTEAFF. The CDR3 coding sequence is TGCAGTGCTGATGAGAGGACTGAAGCTTTCTTT.

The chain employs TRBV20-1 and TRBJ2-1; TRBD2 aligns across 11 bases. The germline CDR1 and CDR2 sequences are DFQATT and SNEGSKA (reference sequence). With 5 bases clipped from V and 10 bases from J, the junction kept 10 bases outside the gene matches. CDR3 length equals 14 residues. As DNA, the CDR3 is TGCAGTGCTTGGACTAGCGGGTCGCCGGGGGAGCAGTTCTTC. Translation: CSAWTSGSPGEQFF.

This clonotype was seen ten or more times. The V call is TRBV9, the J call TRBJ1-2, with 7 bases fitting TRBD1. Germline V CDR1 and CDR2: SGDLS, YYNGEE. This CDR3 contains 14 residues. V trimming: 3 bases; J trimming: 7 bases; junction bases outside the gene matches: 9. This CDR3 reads CASSGGGTVGGYTF. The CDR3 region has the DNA TGTGCCAGCAGCGGGGGGGGGACAGTAGGTGGCTACACCTTC.

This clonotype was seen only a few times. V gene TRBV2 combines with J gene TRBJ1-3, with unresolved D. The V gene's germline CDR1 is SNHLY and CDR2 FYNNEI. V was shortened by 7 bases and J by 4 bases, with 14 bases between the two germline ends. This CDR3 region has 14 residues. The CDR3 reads CASKLPGSGNTIYF. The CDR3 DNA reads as TGTGCCAGCAAACTTCCTGGATCCGGAAACACCATATATTTT.

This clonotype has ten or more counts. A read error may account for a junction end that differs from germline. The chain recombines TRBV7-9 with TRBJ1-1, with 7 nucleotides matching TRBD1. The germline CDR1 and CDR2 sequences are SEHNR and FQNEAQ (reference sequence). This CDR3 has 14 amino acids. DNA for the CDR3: TGCGCCAGCAGCTTGGGGACAGTGAACACTGAAGCTTTCTTT. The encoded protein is CASSLGTVNTEAFF.

CDR3 amino acids: CASSVAGTYNEQFF. The CDR3 nucleotides are TGCGCCAGCTCAGTAGCGGGAACCTACAATGAGCAGTTCTTC. This chain joins TRBV10-2 and TRBJ2-1; 8 nucleotides agree with TRBD2. Looked up from germline, CDR1 is WSHSY and CDR2 is SAAADI. J was trimmed by 2 bases and V by 8 bases; bases with no gene match: 5. The CDR3 runs to 14 residues.

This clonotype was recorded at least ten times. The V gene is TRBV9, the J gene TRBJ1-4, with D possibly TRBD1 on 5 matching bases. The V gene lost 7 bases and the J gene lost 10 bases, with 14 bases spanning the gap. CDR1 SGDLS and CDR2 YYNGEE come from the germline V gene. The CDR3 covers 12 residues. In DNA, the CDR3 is TGTGCCAGCGGAGGGGACGAAGGAAAACTGTTTTTT. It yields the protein CASGGDEGKLFF.

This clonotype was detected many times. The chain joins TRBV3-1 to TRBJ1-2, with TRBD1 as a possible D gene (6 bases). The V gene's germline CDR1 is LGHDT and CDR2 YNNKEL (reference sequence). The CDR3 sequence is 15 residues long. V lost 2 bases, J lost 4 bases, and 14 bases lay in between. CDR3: CASSQNFRGGYGYTF. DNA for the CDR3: TGTGCCAGCAGCCAAAACTTCAGGGGCGGCTATGGCTACACCTTC.

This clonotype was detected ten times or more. CDR3 loop: CASSSQGAVSTDTQYF. CDR3 bases: TGTGCCAGCAGTTCCCAGGGGGCGGTTTCAACAGATACGCAGTATTTT. The chain is built from TRBV12-3 or TRBV12-4 and TRBJ2-3, with 8 nucleotides matching TRBD1. CDR3 length: 16 amino acids. Trimming took 4 bases from V and 3 from J; bases not matched to a gene: 9.